This T cell receptor beta chain emerged from a study of blood T cell repertoires in COVID-19. Study-wide background: There were acute and convalescent COVID-19 samples, and they came from the United States, Italy and Spain. From T cells, B-cell-depleted T cells, or PBMCs came the material, which was cDNA or gDNA.

Trimming removed 0 bases from V and 2 bases from J, with 10 bases in between. CDR1 and CDR2 from the germline V gene are SGHRS and YFSETQ. The CDR3 covers 15 residues. Source study methods: Cell counts per sample came from amplifying reference gene primers. Repertoires were generated with immunoSEQ multiplex PCR, while TCRdb's copy carries only in-frame clones and drops some. That table supplies the V and J calls and clone size; D and trimming were determined from the DNA. The sample consists of about 81,000 clones, around 89% of them appearing once. Notes on this clone: Other DNA sequences from this sample encode an identical CDR3 as well.

This chain connects TRBV5-1 to TRBJ2-3; weak D call: TRBD1 (6 bases). The TCR comes from a man between 65 and 85 years old with active or convalescent COVID-19. Sequencing input: peripheral blood. The CDR3 here is CASSLDPGATDTQYF. In DNA, the CDR3 is TGCGCCAGCAGCTTGGATCCAGGGGCCACAGATACGCAGTATTTT.